The rows below give T cell receptor beta chains drawn from one sample of a study of shared clonotypes between healthy human individuals. Some clones are missing from TCRdb's copy, which holds only in-frame ones; the method was immunoSEQ multiplex PCR. Found here are around 2.5 million clones, 90% to 95% of them singletons; the top ten hold 0.36%. The sequenced sample was naive CD4+ T cells from PBMCs. The receptor source for this set is a man aged 18 to 29 in good health. Some clones in this sample may be carry-over from other donors' samples. The CDR3 runs from the conserved cysteine through the conserved F or W. Each record gives: clone size, V gene, J gene, D gene, CDR3 DNA, CDR3 protein. The D gene is left open where the match is weak. Only some rows state a clone size, as once, few, many or a class for expanded clones.

>-|TRBV30|TRBJ2-7|-
TGTGCCTGGAGCCTGGGAAGGGGCGCGGAGGAAGAGCAGTACTTC
CAWSLGRGAEEEQYF
>-|TRBV7-9|TRBJ1-4|-
TGTGCCAGCAGCTATGGGGGGCCGTCTAATGAAAAACTGTTTTTT
CASSYGGPSNEKLFF
>-|TRBV30|TRBJ2-1|-
TGTGCCTGGAGTGTCACGCTGGCGGCCAATGAGCAGTTCTTC
CAWSVTLAANEQFF
>-|TRBV7-9|TRBJ2-3|-
TGTGCCAGCAGCCCGACTACAGATACGCAGTATTTT
CASSPTTDTQYF
>-|TRBV15|TRBJ2-1|-
TGTGCCACCAGCAGAGATAGGGTGTCGTACAATGAGCAGTTCTTC
CATSRDRVSYNEQFF
>-|TRBV11-1|TRBJ2-2|-
TGTGCCAGCAGCTCGCTCTTCGGGGACACCGGGGAGCTGTTTTTT
CASSSLFGDTGELFF
>-|TRBV23-1|TRBJ2-7|TRBD1
TGCGCCAGCAGTGGACCCGGGACAGGGCGACGGGAGCAGTACTTC
CASSGPGTGRREQYF
>-|TRBV7-2|TRBJ2-5|-
TGTGCCAGCACTCAGCCCCCCGGACAAGAGACCCAGTACTTC
CASTQPPGQETQYF
>-|TRBV6-5|TRBJ2-1|-
TGTGCCAGCACCCCGACGGGTTCCTACAATGAGCAGTTCTTC
CASTPTGSYNEQFF
>-|TRBV7-2|TRBJ2-2|TRBD2
TGTGCCAGCAGCCCCATAGCGGGATCGAACACCGGGGAGCTGTTTTTT
CASSPIAGSNTGELFF
>-|TRBV2|TRBJ2-2|-
TGTGCCAGCAGAAGGACAACGAACACCGGGGAGCTGTTTTTT
CASRRTTNTGELFF
>-|TRBV5-1|TRBJ2-5|-
TGCGCCAGCAGCTTGGCCAGAGGGGCGGTAGAGACCCAGTACTTC
CASSLARGAVETQYF
>-|TRBV29-1|TRBJ2-7|TRBD1
TGCAGCGTTGCGGGGACAGCGCCCTACGAGCAGTACTTC
CSVAGTAPYEQYF
>-|TRBV28|TRBJ2-1|TRBD2
TGTGCCAGCAGTTTACCCCAGCGGGGGAGCTCCTACAATGAGCAGTTCTTC
CASSLPQRGSSYNEQFF
>few|TRBV29-1|TRBJ1-1|-
TGCAGCGTTGACAGGGAGGCTTTCTTT
CSVDREAFF
>-|TRBV29-1|TRBJ2-5|-
TGCAGCGCTGGCAGGGAGACCCAGTACTTC
CSAGRETQYF